Listed here are 31 T cell receptor beta chains from one sample, sequenced in a study of blood T cell repertoires in COVID-19. TCRdb keeps only in-frame clones here, not all; method: immunoSEQ multiplex PCR. The sample shows some 130,000 clones, around 80% of them seen only once. Sequencing used PBMCs or T cells enriched from blood (not recorded which). These TCRs come from a woman in her fifties or sixties who had recovered from COVID-19.

The genes are TRBV5-4 and TRBJ2-2; 8 bases align to TRBD1. J lost 2 bases, V lost 6 bases, and 9 bases had no gene match. The CDR3 totals 16 residues. Germline loops: CDR1 SGHNT, CDR2 YYREEE (reference sequence). CDR3 region: CASNLNRGSNTGELFF. Written as DNA, the CDR3 is TGTGCCAGCAACCTGAACAGGGGGTCTAACACCGGGGAGCTGTTTTTT.

This clone was recorded at least ten times. The rearrangement joins TRBV7-8 to TRBJ1-5; D is unresolved. Germline lookup yields CDR1 SGHVS and CDR2 FQNEAQ. This CDR3 contains 14 residues. The germline V and J ends were trimmed by 5 bases and 7 bases, with 15 bases remaining between them. The CDR3 region is CASSPLGRRQPQHF. The CDR3 DNA sequence: TGTGCCAGCAGCCCCCTGGGAAGGAGGCAGCCCCAGCATTTT.

This rearrangement joins TRBV7-9 to TRBJ1-2; 9 positions match TRBD1. CDR3 length: 14 residues. CDR1 is SEHNR and CDR2 is FQNEAQ in the germline V gene (reference sequence). V dropped 5 bases and J dropped 8; count of bases not matched to a gene: 9. Here the CDR3 DNA reads TGTGCCAGCAGCCAAACCGGGACAGGGAGAGGCTACACCTTC. Amino acids: CASSQTGTGRGYTF.

This clone was seen more than once but under ten times. This chain joins TRBV5-1 and TRBJ2-2; 11 nucleotides agree with TRBD2. The V gene's germline CDR1 is SGHRS and CDR2 YFSETQ. This CDR3 is 15 amino acids long. Losses at the gene ends were 4 bases for V and 5 bases for J; bases not matched to a gene: 4. This CDR3 reads CASSLGTSGTGELFF. CDR3 DNA sequence: TGCGCCAGCAGCCTAGGGACTAGCGGAACCGGGGAGCTGTTTTTT.

This chain joins TRBV3-1 (or the pseudogene TRBV3-2) and TRBJ1-2, with TRBD1 matching over 12 bases. Germline V gives CDR1 LGHDT, CDR2 YNNKEL (reference sequence). Trimming took 6 bases from V and 8 from J; bases not matched to a gene: 4. CDR3 length: 13 residues. CDR3 bases: TGTGCCAGCAGTCGTGGGACAGGGGGCGGCTACACCTTC. It codes for CASSRGTGGGYTF.

This chain joins TRBV9 and TRBJ1-1; no clear D. The CDR3 is 14 residues long. Germline V gives CDR1 SGDLS, CDR2 YYNGEE. Trimming removed 0 bases at V and 1 base at J, with 7 bases between. The CDR3 protein is CASSVAPGNTEAFF. As DNA, the CDR3 is TGTGCCAGCAGCGTAGCTCCGGGGAACACTGAAGCTTTCTTT.

The V gene is TRBV28, the J gene TRBJ1-1; possible D gene TRBD1, 6 bases. Looked up from germline, CDR1 is MDHEN and CDR2 is SYDVKM. CDR3 length: 16 residues. V lost 4 bases, J lost 1 base, and 16 bases lay in between. The CDR3 region is CASSSPTPGQNTEAFF. CDR3 sequence (DNA): TGTGCCAGCAGTTCTCCCACACCGGGACAGAACACTGAAGCTTTCTTT.

This clone has just one count. The gene calls are TRBV28 and TRBJ2-7, with TRBD2 identical over 10 bases. Germline V gene lookup returns CDR1 MDHEN and CDR2 SYDVKM. This CDR3 has 16 amino acids. V shed 7 bases and J 0 bases; nucleotides not matched to a gene: 9. The CDR3 coding sequence is TGTGCCAGCACCCGGCCTAGCGGGGGTAGCTCCTACGAGCAGTACTTC. It translates to CASTRPSGGSSYEQYF.

DNA for the CDR3: TGTGCCAGCTCACCAACTCTCTTTAATGGGAGGGCTGGAGATACGCAGTATTTT. Translation: CASSPTLFNGRAGDTQYF. This chain links TRBV18 with TRBJ2-3, with 7 bases lining up with TRBD2. Germline V gives CDR1 KGHSH, CDR2 LQKENI. CDR3 length: 18 amino acids. The ends lost 2 bases at V and 5 bases at J; junction bases unmatched: 16.

The genes are TRBV18 and TRBJ2-1; 9 bases match TRBD1. The trim removed 3 bases at V and 8 bases at J, leaving 2 bases unmatched. Germline lookup yields CDR1 KGHSH and CDR2 LQKENI. The CDR3 spans 13 residues. CDR3 in amino acids: CASSPGQGYEQFF. For the CDR3, the DNA is TGTGCCAGCTCACCGGGACAGGGCTATGAGCAGTTCTTC.

The chain couples TRBV28 to TRBJ2-1; possible D gene TRBD1, 6 bases. Trimming shortened V by 6 bases and J by 3 bases, and 12 bases separated the two germline ends. Per germline, CDR1 MDHEN and CDR2 SYDVKM. This CDR3 contains 14 residues. CDR3 in DNA: TGTGCCAGCAGGGGGACAAATATCTACAATGAGCAGTTCTTC. This codes for CASRGTNIYNEQFF.

The chain joins TRBV4-2 to TRBJ1-5; weak D call: TRBD1 (5 bases). Per the germline V gene, CDR1 is LGHNA and CDR2 is YNFKEQ. There are 17 residues in the CDR3. The V and J ends lost 4 bases and 2 bases respectively, with 18 bases between them. The CDR3 sequence is CASSLLSGGAGNQPQHF. In DNA form, the CDR3 reads TGTGCCAGCAGCCTCCTAAGCGGGGGTGCTGGCAATCAGCCCCAGCATTTT.

V is TRBV7-8 and J is TRBJ1-2; D is perhaps TRBD1 (5 bases). V was pared by 3 bases and J by 9 bases, with 17 bases between. The germline V gene encodes CDR1 SGHVS and CDR2 FQNEAQ. There are 14 residues in the CDR3. CDR3 amino acids: CASSFGHAKWRYTF. The CDR3 DNA reads TGTGCCAGCAGCTTTGGACACGCCAAGTGGCGCTACACCTTC.

The gene calls are TRBV5-1 and TRBJ1-3, with D uncertain. V lost 2 bases to trimming and J lost 4 bases, with 7 bases between them. The germline gives CDR1 SGHRS, CDR2 YFSETQ. CDR3 length equals 13 residues. The CDR3 DNA sequence: TGCGCCAGCAGCTTTACGAGCGGAAACACCATATATTTT. Amino acid sequence: CASSFTSGNTIYF.

The genes are TRBV18 and TRBJ1-5; D is unclear. V was shortened by 3 bases and J by 5 bases, with 11 bases between the two germline ends. The CDR3 has 14 amino acids. CDR1 KGHSH and CDR2 LQKENI come from the germline V gene. As DNA, the CDR3 is TGTGCCAGCTCACCCGACATGAGGGATCAGCCCCAGCATTTT. It encodes CASSPDMRDQPQHF.

The chain joins TRBV6-2 or TRBV6-3 to TRBJ2-3; 7 positions agree with TRBD1. Germline V CDR1 and CDR2: MNHEY, SVGEGT. The V and J ends lost 6 bases and 4 bases, in that order; junction bases with no gene match: 13. This CDR3 is 16 amino acids long. CDR3 in DNA: TGTGCCAGCAGCCCTCGCAGGGGGTATAGGGCAGATACGCAGTATTTT. This sequence encodes CASSPRRGYRADTQYF.

This clone was observed a few times. This chain joins TRBV5-1 and TRBJ2-5, with 9 positions matching TRBD1. Germline values: CDR1 SGHRS, CDR2 YFSETQ. The CDR3 is 16 residues long. V was clipped by 2 bases and J by 4 bases; unmatched bases: 9. CDR3 sequence (DNA): TGCGCCAGCAGCTTACGAACCCTGGACAGGGGAGAGACCCAGTACTTC. This translates into CASSLRTLDRGETQYF.

The chain recombines TRBV5-8 with TRBJ2-7, with 8 positions matching TRBD1. The CDR3 covers 15 residues. Germline V CDR1 and CDR2: SGHTS, YDEGEE. Trimming at V came to 5 bases and at J to 2 bases, leaving 9 bases not matched to a gene. CDR3 amino acids: CASRDGTGDAYEQYF. The CDR3 DNA follows: TGTGCCAGCAGGGACGGGACAGGCGATGCCTACGAGCAGTACTTC.

The chain carries TRBV7-3 and TRBJ1-6, with D perhaps TRBD1 (5 bases). CDR1 SGHTA and CDR2 FQGTGA come from the germline V gene. Trimming removed 5 bases at V and 7 bases at J, with 12 bases between. CDR3 length equals 14 residues. DNA of the CDR3: TGTGCCAGCAGCGCCCTTGGGGGGAATTCACCCCTCCACTTT. This gives the protein CASSALGGNSPLHF. The whole variable domain, remainder taken from reference TRBV7-3 and TRBJ1-6, is GAGVSQTPSNKVTEKGKYVELRCDPISGHTALYWYRQSLGQGPEFLIYFQGTGAADDSGLPNDRFFAVRPEGSVSTLKIQRTERGDSAVYLCASSALGGNSPLHFGNGTRLTVT.

The chain recombines TRBV27 with TRBJ1-2; weak D call: TRBD1 (5 bases). Trimming stripped 5 bases from V and 9 bases from J, with 22 bases between. Germline lookup yields CDR1 MNHEY and CDR2 SMNVEV (reference sequence). The CDR3 runs 15 residues. CDR3 amino acids: CASSLGWDSWRSYTF. DNA for the CDR3: TGTGCCAGCAGTCTGGGGTGGGACTCTTGGAGGAGCTACACCTTC.

This clone was seen a handful of times. The V gene is TRBV2, the J gene TRBJ1-1; tentative D call: TRBD1 (5 bases). V lost 4 bases, J lost 9 bases, and 9 bases lay in between. Germline V gene lookup returns CDR1 SNHLY and CDR2 FYNNEI. This CDR3 has 11 amino acids. The CDR3, as DNA: TGTGCCAGCAGTGTCACAGGTAAAGCTTTCTTT. It is translated as CASSVTGKAFF.

This clone appeared a few times. CDR3 sequence reads: CASSLWGRGLGTDTQYF. The CDR3 bases are TGTGCCAGCAGCCTTTGGGGGCGGGGGCTTGGCACAGATACGCAGTATTTT. The rearrangement links TRBV11-2 to TRBJ2-3; D possibly corresponds to TRBD2 (7 bases). The V gene's germline CDR1 is SGHAT and CDR2 FQNNGV. Deletions cut 5 bases from V and 1 base from J, with 19 bases between. This CDR3 region has 17 residues. The full variable domain, with the rest looked up from reference TRBV11-2 and TRBJ2-3, is EAGVAQSPRYKIIEKRQSVAFWCNPISGHATLYWYQQILGQGPKLLIQFQNNGVVDDSQLPKDRFSAERLKGVDSTLKIQPAKLEDSAVYLCASSLWGRGLGTDTQYFGPGTRLTVL.

The chain uses TRBV9 and TRBJ2-5, with 11 bases aligning to TRBD2. CDR3 size: 16 residues. Germline V gene data show CDR1 as SGDLS and CDR2 as YYNGEE. J gave up 4 bases and V 2 bases, and 7 bases lay outside the gene matches. The CDR3 nucleotides are TGTGCCAGCAGCGTGGGTAGCGGGGGGGCTCGAGAGACCCAGTACTTC. It translates to CASSVGSGGARETQYF. Based on the CDR3 plus reference TRBV9 and TRBJ2-5, the full variable domain is DSGVTQTPKHLITATGQRVTLRCSPRSGDLSVYWYQQSLDQGLQFLIQYYNGEERAKGNILERFSAQQFPDLHSELNLSSLELGDSALYFCASSVGSGGARETQYFGPGTRLLVL.

V usage is TRBV27 and J usage is TRBJ2-1; D is unclear. The germline V and J ends were trimmed by 0 bases and 2 bases, with 8 bases remaining between them. This CDR3 contains 15 residues. The V gene's germline CDR1 is MNHEY and CDR2 SMNVEV (reference sequence). This CDR3 is CASSLSTPPYNEQFF. CDR3 DNA sequence: TGTGCCAGCAGTTTATCCACTCCCCCCTACAATGAGCAGTTCTTC.

This clone was recorded once. V gene TRBV28 combines with J gene TRBJ1-2; D not resolved. Trimming pared 10 bases from V and 7 bases from J, leaving 16 bases between. CDR3 size: 12 residues. CDR1 and CDR2 (germline): MDHEN, SYDVKM. The CDR3 spells CATQTGFGGYTF. In DNA form, the CDR3 reads TGTGCCACCCAAACGGGTTTCGGTGGCTACACCTTC.

The rearrangement uses TRBV7-9 and TRBJ1-2; 8 nucleotides match TRBD1. CDR3 length: 14 residues. Germline V lookup: CDR1 SEHNR, CDR2 FQNEAQ (reference sequence). V lost 5 bases, J lost 5 bases, and 7 bases stayed unmatched. CDR3 DNA: TGTGCCAGCAGCCTCAGACAGGGGCCTTATGGCTACACCTTC. This sequence encodes CASSLRQGPYGYTF.

The chain joins TRBV5-1 to TRBJ2-3; D perhaps matches TRBD2 (5 bases). The germline V and J ends were trimmed by 1 base and 2 bases, with 17 bases remaining between them. The germline CDR1 and CDR2 sequences are SGHRS and YFSETQ. CDR3 length: 17 residues. The CDR3 DNA reads TGCGCCAGCAGCTTGTCCCCGAGAGCGGAGCCCACAGATACGCAGTATTTT. Translation: CASSLSPRAEPTDTQYF.

V is TRBV5-4 and J is TRBJ2-7, with D possibly matching TRBD2 (6 bases). V gave up 2 bases and J gave up 6 bases, with 15 bases separating them. In germline, CDR1 is SGHNT, CDR2 YYREEE (reference sequence). This CDR3 is built from 14 residues. The CDR3 DNA reads TGTGCCAGCAGCTTACTAGCCGGTAACGGCGAGCAGTACTTC. Translation gives CASSLLAGNGEQYF.

There are a few counts of this clone. CDR3 nucleotide sequence: TGTGCCAGCAGCCAAGAAACGGGGGACAGGGGGAGTGGCTACACCTTC. This encodes CASSQETGDRGSGYTF. The rearrangement joins TRBV4-2 to TRBJ1-2; 11 bases are a match to TRBD1. This CDR3 contains 16 residues. Trimming at V came to 0 bases and at J to 7 bases, leaving 7 bases not matched to a gene. Germline loops: CDR1 LGHNA, CDR2 YNFKEQ.

J is TRBJ2-1 and V is TRBV11-3, with a tentative D call TRBD2 (6 bases). The germline V gene encodes CDR1 SGHNT and CDR2 YENEEA. The germline V and J ends were trimmed by 5 bases and 4 bases, with 12 bases remaining between them. The length of the CDR3 is 14 residues. This CDR3 is CASSPSGVYNEQFF. In DNA form, the CDR3 reads TGTGCCAGCAGCCCCTCGGGGGTTTACAATGAGCAGTTCTTC.

The chain uses TRBV28 and TRBJ2-2; 7 nucleotides agree with TRBD1. Germline V gives CDR1 MDHEN, CDR2 SYDVKM. V was pared by 8 bases and J by 6 bases, with 12 bases of the junction left unmatched. The CDR3 loop spans 15 amino acids. The DNA for the CDR3 is TGTGCCAGCGAAACTAGGGGGCGAGGCGCCGGGGAGCTGTTTTTT. This sequence encodes CASETRGRGAGELFF. Full variable domain (remainder filled in from reference TRBV28 and TRBJ2-2): DVKVTQSSRYLVKRTGEKVFLECVQDMDHENMFWYRQDPGLGLRLIYFSYDVKMKEKGDIPEGYSVSREKKERFSLILESASTNQTSMYLCASETRGRGAGELFFGEGSRLTVL.